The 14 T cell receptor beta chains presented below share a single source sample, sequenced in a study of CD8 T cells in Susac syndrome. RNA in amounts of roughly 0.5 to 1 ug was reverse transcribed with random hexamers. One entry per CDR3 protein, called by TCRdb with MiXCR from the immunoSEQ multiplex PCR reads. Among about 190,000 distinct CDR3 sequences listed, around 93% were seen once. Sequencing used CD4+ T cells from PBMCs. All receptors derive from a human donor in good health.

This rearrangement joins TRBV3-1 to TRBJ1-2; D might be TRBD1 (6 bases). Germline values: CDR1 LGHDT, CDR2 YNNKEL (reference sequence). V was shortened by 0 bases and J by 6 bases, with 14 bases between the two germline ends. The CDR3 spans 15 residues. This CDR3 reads CASSQDLREGDGYTF. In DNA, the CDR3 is TGTGCCAGCAGCCAAGATCTCCGGGAGGGGGATGGCTACACCTTC.

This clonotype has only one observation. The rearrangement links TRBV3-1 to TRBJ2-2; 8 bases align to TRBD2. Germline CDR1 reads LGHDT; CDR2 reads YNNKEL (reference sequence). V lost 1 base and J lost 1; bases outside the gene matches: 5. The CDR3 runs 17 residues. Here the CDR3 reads CASSQVSGGRNTGELFF. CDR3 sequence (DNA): TGTGCCAGCAGCCAAGTTTCGGGGGGGCGGAACACCGGGGAGCTGTTTTTT.

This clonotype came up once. The CDR3 DNA follows: TGTGCCAGCTGGGCAGGAACAGATACGCAGTATTTT. Protein sequence: CASWAGTDTQYF. V usage is TRBV2 and J usage is TRBJ2-3; D gene ambiguous. Trimming took 8 bases from V and 3 from J, leaving 9 bases between them. CDR3 length: 12 residues. Germline CDR1 reads SNHLY; CDR2 reads FYNNEI.

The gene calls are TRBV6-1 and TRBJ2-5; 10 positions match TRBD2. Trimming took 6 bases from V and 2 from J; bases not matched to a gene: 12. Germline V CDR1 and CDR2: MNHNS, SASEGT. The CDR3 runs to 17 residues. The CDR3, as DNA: TGTGCCAGCAGCAGGTTTCGGGTAGCGGGGGGACAAGAGACCCAGTACTTC. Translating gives CASSRFRVAGGQETQYF.

DNA for the CDR3: TGTGCCAGCGGAACTTCCAGAATACACACTGAAGCTTTCTTT. Its protein is CASGTSRIHTEAFF. This rearrangement joins TRBV7-2 to TRBJ1-1, with D unresolved. CDR1 SGHTA and CDR2 FQGNSA come from the germline V gene. Trimming stripped 8 bases from V and 3 bases from J, with 16 bases between. The CDR3 spans 14 residues.

The CDR3 sequence is CASRLAGGASEQFF. In DNA form, the CDR3 reads TGTGCCAGCAGGTTGGCCGGGGGGGCGAGTGAGCAGTTCTTC. The chain couples TRBV12-3 or TRBV12-4 to TRBJ2-1; 8 positions agree with TRBD2. This CDR3 region has 14 residues. With 6 bases clipped from V and 9 bases from J, the junction kept 10 bases outside the gene matches.

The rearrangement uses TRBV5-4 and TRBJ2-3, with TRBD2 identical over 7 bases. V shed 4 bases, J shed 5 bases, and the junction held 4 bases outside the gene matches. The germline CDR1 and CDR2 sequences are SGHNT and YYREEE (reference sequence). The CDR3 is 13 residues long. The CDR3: CASSPGGGDTQYF. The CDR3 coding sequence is TGTGCCAGCAGCCCGGGGGGTGGAGATACGCAGTATTTT. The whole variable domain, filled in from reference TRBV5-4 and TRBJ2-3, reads ETGVTQSPTHLIKTRGQQVTLRCSSQSGHNTVSWYQQALGQGPQFIFQYYREEENGRGNFPPRFSGLQFPNYSSELNVNALELDDSALYLCASSPGGGDTQYFGPGTRLTVL.

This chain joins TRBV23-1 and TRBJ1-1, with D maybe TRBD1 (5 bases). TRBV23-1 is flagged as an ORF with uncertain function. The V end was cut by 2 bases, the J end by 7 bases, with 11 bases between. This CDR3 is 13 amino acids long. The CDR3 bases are TGCGCCAGCAGTCAAGCCGGGACCGATGAAGCTTTCTTT. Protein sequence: CASSQAGTDEAFF.

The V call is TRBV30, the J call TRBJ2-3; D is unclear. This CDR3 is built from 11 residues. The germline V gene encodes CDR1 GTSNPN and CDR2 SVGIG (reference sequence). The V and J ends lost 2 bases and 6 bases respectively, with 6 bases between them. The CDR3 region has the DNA TGTGCCTGGAGTCGATCGGATACGCAGTATTTT. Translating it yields CAWSRSDTQYF. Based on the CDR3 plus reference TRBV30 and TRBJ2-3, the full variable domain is SQTIHQWPATLVQPVGSPLSLECTVEGTSNPNLYWYRQAAGRGLQLLFYSVGIGQISSEVPQNLSASRPQDRQFILSSKKLLLSDSGFYLCAWSRSDTQYFGPGTRLTVL.

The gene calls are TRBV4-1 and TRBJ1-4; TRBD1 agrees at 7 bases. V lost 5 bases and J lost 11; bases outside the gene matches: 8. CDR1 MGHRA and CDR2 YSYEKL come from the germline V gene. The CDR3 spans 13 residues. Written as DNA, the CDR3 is TGCGCCAGCAGCGTGGACAGGTTTTGGAAACTGTTTTTT. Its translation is CASSVDRFWKLFF.

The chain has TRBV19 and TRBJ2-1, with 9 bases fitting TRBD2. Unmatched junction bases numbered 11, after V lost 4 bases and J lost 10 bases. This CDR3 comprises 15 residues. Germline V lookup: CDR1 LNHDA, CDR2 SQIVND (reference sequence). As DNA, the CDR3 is TGTGCCAGTAGTACGTTTCGGCTAGCGGGGTTCGAGCAGTTCTTC. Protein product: CASSTFRLAGFEQFF.

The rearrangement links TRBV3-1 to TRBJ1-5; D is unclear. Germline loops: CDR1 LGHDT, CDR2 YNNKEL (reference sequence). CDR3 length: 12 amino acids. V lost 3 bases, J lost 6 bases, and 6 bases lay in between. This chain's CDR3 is CASSHTGQPQHF. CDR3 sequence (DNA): TGTGCCAGCAGCCATACTGGTCAGCCCCAGCATTTT.

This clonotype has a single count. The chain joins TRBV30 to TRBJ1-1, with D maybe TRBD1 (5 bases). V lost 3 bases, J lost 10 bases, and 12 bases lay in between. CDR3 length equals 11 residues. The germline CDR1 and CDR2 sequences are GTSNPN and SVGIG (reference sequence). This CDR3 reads CAWREGPRAFF. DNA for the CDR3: TGTGCCTGGAGGGAGGGGCCGAGAGCTTTCTTT.

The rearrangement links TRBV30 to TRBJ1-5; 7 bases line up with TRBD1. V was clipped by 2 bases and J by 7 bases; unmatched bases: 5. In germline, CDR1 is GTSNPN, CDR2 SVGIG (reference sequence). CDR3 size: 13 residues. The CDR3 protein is CAWSKGGGQPQHF. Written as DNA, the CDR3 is TGTGCCTGGAGTAAGGGAGGGGGCCAGCCCCAGCATTTT. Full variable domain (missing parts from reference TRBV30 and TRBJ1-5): SQTIHQWPATLVQPVGSPLSLECTVEGTSNPNLYWYRQAAGRGLQLLFYSVGIGQISSEVPQNLSASRPQDRQFILSSKKLLLSDSGFYLCAWSKGGGQPQHFGDGTRLSIL.